The 17 T cell receptor beta chains below were found in one sample sequenced in a study of molecular identifiers for immune sequencing clone quantification. TCRdb itself ran the PCR reads through MiXCR, one entry per CDR3 protein. The table has about 500,000 distinct CDR3 sequences, about a fifth seen once. The source material was naive CD8+ T cells from blood, with Jurkat cell RNA spiked in. Described subset: FACS-sorted CD8+CD4-CCR7+CD45RA+ naive T cells. The source of these receptors is a human donor in good health. Some libraries in this study had Jurkat cell RNA spiked in.

The chain joins TRBV28 to TRBJ2-7; D is possibly TRBD1 or TRBD2 (5 bases each). This CDR3 is 16 amino acids long. Germline V gene sequence: CDR1 MDHEN, CDR2 SYDVKM. With 2 bases removed from V and 3 bases from J, the gap between germline ends came to 17 bases. Here the CDR3 DNA reads TGTGCCAGCAGTTTAGAGGGACGGAGCATATACTACGAGCAGTACTTC. Amino acid sequence: CASSLEGRSIYYEQYF.

The chain couples TRBV30 to TRBJ1-3; the D is unclear. V lost 7 bases to trimming and J lost 7 bases, with 11 bases between them. The CDR3 has 11 residues. Per germline, CDR1 GTSNPN and CDR2 SVGIG (reference sequence). CDR3 amino acids: CAFNPGNTIYF. For the CDR3, the DNA is TGTGCCTTTAATCCCGGGAACACCATATATTTT.

This clonotype came up many times. This sequence joins TRBV7-6 and TRBJ2-2, with 13 bases aligning to TRBD2. The J segment lost 5 bases and the V segment lost 1 base, leaving 10 bases of the junction unmatched. In germline, CDR1 is SGHVS, CDR2 FNYEAQ. This CDR3 region has 19 residues. The CDR3 DNA sequence: TGTGCCAGCAGCTTAGTCCCCGGACTAGCGGGAGCAGGGACCGGGGAGCTGTTTTTT. This encodes CASSLVPGLAGAGTGELFF.

The V call is TRBV27, the J call TRBJ2-3; 10 positions agree with TRBD1. The CDR3 sequence is 16 residues long. Germline-derived CDR1 and CDR2 are MNHEY and SMNVEV (reference sequence). The V and J ends lost 5 bases and 3 bases, in that order; junction bases with no gene match: 8. CDR3 in amino acids: CASSPPPGQGTDTQYF. CDR3 DNA sequence: TGTGCCAGCAGTCCCCCCCCGGGACAGGGGACAGATACGCAGTATTTT.

This clonotype was counted a few times. The genes are TRBV4-3 and TRBJ2-7; D might be TRBD1 (6 bases). V lost 0 bases and J lost 3, with 12 bases in between. CDR3 length: 15 amino acids. Germline V gene sequence: CDR1 LGHNA, CDR2 YSLEER. CDR3 sequence reads: CASSQDRAGDYEQYF. As DNA, the CDR3 is TGCGCCAGCAGCCAAGATCGGGCAGGGGACTACGAGCAGTACTTC.

The rearrangement links TRBV29-1 to TRBJ2-1, with 8 positions matching TRBD2. The CDR3 sequence is 12 residues long. The germline V gene has CDR1 SQVTM and CDR2 ANQGSEA. Unmatched junction bases numbered 4, after V lost 6 bases and J lost 6 bases. The CDR3 spells CSVRGGSNEQFF. The DNA of the CDR3 is TGCAGCGTACGGGGGGGCTCCAATGAGCAGTTCTTC.

The rearrangement links TRBV4-2 to TRBJ2-7; D is undetermined. From germline, CDR1 is LGHNA and CDR2 YNFKEQ. The CDR3 has 13 amino acids. The V and J ends lost 3 bases and 0 bases respectively, with 6 bases between them. CDR3 nucleotide sequence: TGTGCCAGCAGCCATGGCAACTCCTACGAGCAGTACTTC. It codes for CASSHGNSYEQYF.

This rearrangement joins TRBV25-1 to TRBJ1-5, with D tentatively TRBD1 (5 bases). CDR1 and CDR2 (germline): MGHDK, SYGVNS. V lost 7 bases and J 3 bases, leaving 13 bases between the germline ends. The CDR3 is 14 residues long. DNA of the CDR3: TGTGCCAGCATTCGGGACGGGGTCAATCAGCCCCAGCATTTT. Translated: CASIRDGVNQPQHF.

This clonotype was picked up many times. The chain carries TRBV4-3 and TRBJ2-3; no clear D. There are 15 residues in the CDR3. The V gene's germline CDR1 is LGHNA and CDR2 YSLEER. V lost 0 bases, J lost 0 bases, and 7 bases lay in between. The CDR3 sequence: CASSQDQLSTDTQYF. The CDR3 DNA reads as TGCGCCAGCAGCCAAGACCAGCTAAGCACAGATACGCAGTATTTT.

This clonotype was found a few times. CDR3 bases: TGTGCCAGCAGCCTTTGGGGGAGAGGGGATCAGCCCCAGCATTTT. The encoded protein is CASSLWGRGDQPQHF. The chain joins TRBV5-4 to TRBJ1-5; tentatively, D is TRBD1 (5 bases). This CDR3 comprises 15 residues. V lost 4 bases and J lost 5, with 16 bases in between. Germline assignment: CDR1 SGHNT and CDR2 YYREEE (reference sequence).

This clonotype was seen many times. CDR3 sequence: CASSTAPGNNRVTEAFF. CDR3 DNA: TGTGCCAGCAGCACGGCCCCCGGCAACAACAGAGTCACTGAAGCTTTCTTT. This rearrangement joins TRBV7-8 to TRBJ1-1; the D is unclear. Germline V gene lookup returns CDR1 SGHVS and CDR2 FQNEAQ. There are 17 residues in the CDR3. The V end lost 5 bases, the J end lost 4 bases, and 23 bases lay between the germline ends.

Concerning this clonotype itself: Just one base apart from a much larger clone, this may be a read error. V gene TRBV27 combines with J gene TRBJ1-1, with 12 bases fitting TRBD1. V dropped 2 bases and J dropped 4; count of bases not matched to a gene: 8. The V gene's germline CDR1 is MNHEY and CDR2 SMNVEV (reference sequence). CDR3 length equals 17 residues. The CDR3 nucleotides are TGTGCCAGCAGTTTACCGGGGACAGGGGGCAGGGGCACTGAAGCTTTCTTT. Translation: CASSLPGTGGRGTEAFF.

In its sample, this clonotype was seen many times. The chain has TRBV5-4 and TRBJ2-3; D is perhaps TRBD2 (5 bases). The V end lost 4 bases, the J end lost 0 bases, and 12 bases lay between the germline ends. From germline, CDR1 is SGHNT and CDR2 YYREEE (reference sequence). The CDR3 spans 15 residues. The CDR3 bases are TGTGCCAGCAGCCTCAGCGGAGTTAGCACAGATACGCAGTATTTT. This codes for CASSLSGVSTDTQYF.

This clonotype has just a few counts. The chain carries TRBV27 and TRBJ2-2; D is perhaps TRBD1 (6 bases). This CDR3 region has 16 residues. Trimming took 3 bases from V and 1 from J, leaving 12 bases between them. The V gene's germline CDR1 is MNHEY and CDR2 SMNVEV (reference sequence). The CDR3 protein is CASSFHRELNTGELFF. The CDR3, as DNA: TGTGCCAGCAGTTTCCACAGGGAACTGAACACCGGGGAGCTGTTTTTT.

To note about this clonotype: A clone one base away is much larger, so this may be a read error. This chain links TRBV7-2 with TRBJ1-4, with TRBD1 matching over 7 bases. Germline V gene lookup returns CDR1 SGHTA and CDR2 FQGNSA. This CDR3 region has 16 residues. This chain's CDR3 is CAGSLSGTVINEKLFF. DNA for the CDR3: TGTGCCGGCAGCTTATCCGGGACAGTCATTAATGAAAAACTGTTTTTT.

This clonotype came up many times. J is TRBJ2-3 and V is TRBV14, with a possible D match to TRBD1 (6 bases). V lost 1 base, J lost 4 bases, and 9 bases lay in between. The CDR3 sequence is 14 residues long. Germline V CDR1 and CDR2: SGHDN, FVKESK. The CDR3 DNA reads TGTGCCAGCAGCCAAGTAACAGGGTCAGATACGCAGTATTTT. Protein: CASSQVTGSDTQYF.

V gene TRBV11-1 combines with J gene TRBJ2-6, with TRBD1 as a possible D gene (6 bases). The V gene lost 1 base and the J gene lost 1 base, with 14 bases spanning the gap. Germline values: CDR1 SGHAT, CDR2 FQDESV (reference sequence). The CDR3 runs 18 residues. This CDR3 reads CASSLGGTPLSGANVLTF. In DNA, the CDR3 is TGTGCCAGCAGCTTAGGAGGGACACCACTTTCTGGGGCCAACGTCCTGACTTTC.